Listed below are T cell receptor beta chains from one sample, sequenced in a study of blood T cell repertoires in COVID-19. TCRdb keeps only in-frame clones here, not all; method: immunoSEQ multiplex PCR. The data hold a few hundred thousand clones, with 70% to 90% observed a single time. Sequences were obtained from PBMCs or T cells enriched from blood (not recorded which). The receptors originated from a woman under 30 who had been exposed to COVID-19. CDR3s include the opening cysteine and the closing phenylalanine or tryptophan. D genes are given only for firm matches. Clone size is not always given. Where it is, it says once, few, many or a class for expanded clones.

clone_size d_call j_call v_call cdr3_nt cdr3_aa
once . TRBJ1-2 TRBV3-1/TRBV3-2 TGTGCCAGCAGCCAAGACACCGGCGGCTATGGCTACACCTTC CASSQDTGGYGYTF
. . TRBJ1-3 TRBV6-2/TRBV6-3 TGTGCCAGCAGTTCCGCGTTCAGGGAAGGCGCTGGAAACACCATATATTTT CASSSAFREGAGNTIYF
. . TRBJ2-7 TRBV18 TGTGCCAGCTCACCCCCCTTACAGCCCTACGAGCAGTACTTC CASSPPLQPYEQYF
. . TRBJ2-3 TRBV24-1 TGTGCCACCAGCTCCCTCGGGGGTGCTGGCGCGCAGTATTTT CATSSLGGAGAQYF
. TRBD1 TRBJ1-5 TRBV7-6 TGTGCCCGCTTCCAGGGGGGAGCCCAGAGCAGAAGCTTTAGTCAGCCCCAGCATTTT CARFQGGAQSRSFSQPQHF
. TRBD1 TRBJ2-3 TRBV28 TGTGCCAGCACCGAACAGGGGATCGGCACAGATACGCAGTATTTT CASTEQGIGTDTQYF
. . TRBJ1-1 TRBV29-1 TGCAGCGTTGAGTCCCGTAACACTGAAGCTTTCTTT CSVESRNTEAFF
. TRBD1 TRBJ2-1 TRBV28 TGTGCCAGCAGTTTAGGGCAGGGGGCTCGCAATGAGCAGTTCTTC CASSLGQGARNEQFF
. TRBD1 TRBJ1-2 TRBV6-5 TGTGCCAGCAGTCCAGGGACAGATAGTAACTATGGCTACACCTTC CASSPGTDSNYGYTF
. . TRBJ2-7 TRBV19 TGTGCCAGTAGCGTTACAGGGCCCTCTCCCTACGAGCAGTACTTC CASSVTGPSPYEQYF
. TRBD2 TRBJ2-2 TRBV2 TGTGCCAGAAATTACGGTGAGACTAGCGGAGGCACCGGGGAGCTGTTTTTT CARNYGETSGGTGELFF
few . TRBJ2-2 TRBV18 TGTGCCAGCTCACCACCGGTGACATCTAACACCGGGGAGCTGTTTTTT CASSPPVTSNTGELFF
. . TRBJ2-7 TRBV11-2 TGTGCCAGCAGCTTAGCCCTGGGGGCCGTCTACGAGCAGTACTTC CASSLALGAVYEQYF
. . TRBJ1-2 TRBV28 TGTGCCAGCAACAGGGCCGATAACTATGGCTACACCTTC CASNRADNYGYTF
. . TRBJ1-2 TRBV29-1 TGCAGCGTCCTGGACAGAAACTATGGCTACACCTTC CSVLDRNYGYTF
. TRBD1 TRBJ2-3 TRBV6-2/TRBV6-3 TGTGCCAGCAGCCGCGGGCCCGGGACAGGGAACACAGATACGCAGTATTTT CASSRGPGTGNTDTQYF
. TRBD1 TRBJ2-7 TRBV10-3 TGTGCCATCAGTGGTCGCGGGACAGGAGAAGGCTACGAGCAGTACTTC CAISGRGTGEGYEQYF
. TRBD2 TRBJ2-3 TRBV27 TGTGCCAGCACTATCGGGGGGTTCACAGATACGCAGTATTTT CASTIGGFTDTQYF
. TRBD1 TRBJ1-5 TRBV29-1 TGCAGCGCCCAATCGACAGGGGGTCAGCCCCAGCATTTT CSAQSTGGQPQHF
. TRBD1 TRBJ1-1 TRBV5-6 TGTGCCAGCAGCTTGGGACAGGGGGCCGCTGAAGCTTTCTTT CASSLGQGAAEAFF
. . TRBJ1-1 TRBV21-1 TGTGCCAGCAGCTTTGAGACAGGGATGAACACTGAAGCTTTCTTT CASSFETGMNTEAFF
. . TRBJ2-1 TRBV6-7 TGTGCCAGCAGTTACTCGACCCGGCTAGTCAATGAGCAGTTCTTC CASSYSTRLVNEQFF
. TRBD1 TRBJ2-2 TRBV15 TGTGCCACCAGCAGAGAAAGGACAGGGACTGCGGCTAGTCACCGGCCCGGGGAGCTGTTTTTT CATSRERTGTAASHRPGELFF
. . TRBJ1-5 TRBV27 TGTGCCAGCAGTTTTGGCCCCCCTAGCAATCAGCCCCAGCATTTT CASSFGPPSNQPQHF
. TRBD1 TRBJ2-5 TRBV5-8 TGTGCCAGCAGCTCGACCGGGACAGGGTACGAGACCCAGTACTTC CASSSTGTGYETQYF
few TRBD1 TRBJ2-7 TRBV18 TGTGCCAGCTCACCGCGACAGGGGGCCAGCGAGCAGTACTTC CASSPRQGASEQYF
. . TRBJ1-4 TRBV9 TGTGCCAGCAGCTCACCTAGGGAGGGGAATGAAAAACTGTTTTTT CASSSPREGNEKLFF
. . TRBJ2-7 TRBV28 TGTGCCAGCAGTCCTCCAGGGCCCCTCTCTAACGAGCAGTACTTC CASSPPGPLSNEQYF
. . TRBJ1-4 TRBV3-1/TRBV3-2 TGTGCCAGCAGCCCCGCCAGGGGACGAGGTGAAAAACTGTTTTTT CASSPARGRGEKLFF
. . TRBJ2-5 TRBV29-1 TGCAGCGCATTGACAGAGGTAGGAGAGACCCAGTACTTC CSALTEVGETQYF
. . TRBJ2-7 TRBV12-3/TRBV12-4 TGTGCCAGCAGTTTTTTAGGCAGGCACGAGCAGTACTTC CASSFLGRHEQYF
. TRBD2 TRBJ2-1 TRBV6-6 TGTGCCAGCAGTGGATCCCCTTTGCGGGGGGGGCTTGACAATGAGCAGTTCTTC CASSGSPLRGGLDNEQFF
once TRBD1 TRBJ1-6 TRBV6-5 TGTGCCAGCAGCCGGACAGGGGACTCACCCCTCCACTTT CASSRTGDSPLHF
. TRBD2 TRBJ2-7 TRBV18 TGTGCCAGCTCACCCCTACCCGTAATGAGCGGGAGGGCCTTTGACGAGCAGTACTTC CASSPLPVMSGRAFDEQYF
. TRBD2 TRBJ2-5 TRBV2 TGTGCCAGCATTCTAGCGGGGGGAGGACGAGAGACCCAGTACTTC CASILAGGGRETQYF
. . TRBJ2-3 TRBV3-1/TRBV3-2 TGTGCCAGCAGCCAAGAAGTTTCGGGGACAGATACGCAGTATTTT CASSQEVSGTDTQYF
. . TRBJ2-1 TRBV5-5 TGTGCCAGCAGCGAACTAGCAACTGAGCAGTTCTTC CASSELATEQFF
. . TRBJ2-5 TRBV28 TGTGCCAGCAGTATTTGGACAGACCAAGAGACCCAGTACTTC CASSIWTDQETQYF
. . TRBJ2-3 TRBV7-9 TGTGCCAGCAGCCCGACTGAGTTTAGCACAGATACGCAGTATTTT CASSPTEFSTDTQYF
. . TRBJ2-3 TRBV19 TGTGCCAGTAGTTCGGAACAGGGAGGGGGGGGCACAGATACGCAGTATTTT CASSSEQGGGGTDTQYF
. TRBD2 TRBJ2-7 TRBV7-9 TGTGCCAGCAGCTCCCCATCCCTAGCGGGACCGAAAAACTACGAGCAGTACTTC CASSSPSLAGPKNYEQYF
. . TRBJ1-2 TRBV30 TGTGCCTGGAGTGTAAACACCAGAGGGGGCTACACCTTC CAWSVNTRGGYTF
. TRBD2 TRBJ2-7 TRBV4-2 TGTGCCAGCAGGGGAGCGGGGAGGCCCGAGCAGTACTTC CASRGAGRPEQYF
. TRBD2 TRBJ2-5 TRBV5-6 TGTGCCAGCAGCTTGTTAGCGGGAGTTGTGGAGACCCAGTACTTC CASSLLAGVVETQYF
. . TRBJ1-2 TRBV2 TGTGCCAGCGGATACAGGGAATACTATGGCTACACCTTC CASGYREYYGYTF
. . TRBJ1-1 TRBV12-3/TRBV12-4 TGTGCCAGCGATACCACAGGGAAAGCTTTCTTT CASDTTGKAFF
few . TRBJ2-6 TRBV29-1 TGCAGCGTTGGACACTCTGGGGCCAACGTCCTGACTTTC CSVGHSGANVLTF
. . TRBJ1-4 TRBV3-1/TRBV3-2 TGTGCCAGCAGCCAAGAGGGGCCGGGTAATGAAAAACTGTTTTTT CASSQEGPGNEKLFF
. . TRBJ2-3 TRBV19 TGTGCCAGTAGTGGTACAGGGCCCTCTTCTCCCTATACGCAGTATTTT CASSGTGPSSPYTQYF
. . TRBJ1-6 TRBV9 TGTGCCAGCAGCGTTAGTCCGTTCCTTAATTCACCCCTCCACTTT CASSVSPFLNSPLHF
. TRBD1 TRBJ1-1 TRBV6-5 TGTGCCAGCAGCCGACAGGGGGCCGCGGTCACTGAAGCTTTCTTT CASSRQGAAVTEAFF
. TRBD1 TRBJ1-6 TRBV7-9 TGTGCCAGCAGCAAAGGACAGGGTTTCTATAATTCACCCCTCCACTTT CASSKGQGFYNSPLHF
. TRBD2 TRBJ2-5 TRBV5-4 TGTGCCAGCAGCCCTCCGGGACTAGCGGGGGGCCGCCAAGAGACCCAGTACTTC CASSPPGLAGGRQETQYF
. . TRBJ1-1 TRBV18 TGTGCCAGCTCGTCAGGGTTGAACACTGAAGCTTTCTTT CASSSGLNTEAFF